This TCR beta chain was captured by sequencing in a study of shared clonotypes between healthy human individuals. This CDR3 comprises 14 residues. The V end was cut by 8 bases, the J end by 0 bases, with 11 bases between. Germline CDR1 LNHDA, CDR2 SQIVND (reference sequence). Every donor, a Caucasian adult, lived in Nashville, Tennessee. Some clones are missing from TCRdb's copy, which holds only in-frame ones; the method was immunoSEQ multiplex PCR. The sample includes millions of clones, around 95% of them seen just once. The J gene is TRBJ1-5, the V gene TRBV19, with D uncertain. Sequenced sample: naive CD4+ T cells sorted from blood. Noted subset: CD45RA+ positively selected. This TCR was sampled from a man between 18 and 29 years old in good health. CDR3 in DNA: TGTGCCAGTCAAGACGGTTATAGCAATCAGCCCCAGCATTTT. Residues: CASQDGYSNQPQHF. Drawing the rest from reference TRBV19 and TRBJ1-5, the complete variable domain is DGGITQSPKYLFRKEGQNVTLSCEQNLNHDAMYWYRQDPGQGLRLIYYSQIVNDFQKGDIAEGYSVSREKKESFPLTVTSAQKNPTAFYLCASQDGYSNQPQHFGDGTRLSIL.